These T cell receptor beta chains were read from a single sample in a study of T cell repertoires in cytomegalovirus infection. TCRdb processed the reads anew with MiXCR; each CDR3 protein has one entry. The repertoire has about 920,000 distinct CDR3 sequences, approximately 33% of them found once; the top ten carry roughly 13%. Their cognate antigens are unknown. This specimen was cultured CD8+ T cells from PBMCs, taken from culture after CMV antigen stimulation. The receptors derive from a human donor in good health (CMV status not recorded). Some clones in this sample may be carry-over from other donors' samples. CDR3s leave out the opening cysteine and the closing phenylalanine or tryptophan. The order of the fields is CDR3 length, V gene, J gene, CDR3 protein.

>15|TRBV9|TRBJ1-6
ASSVEGQSSYNSPLH
>11|TRBV6-6|TRBJ1-1
ASSYGHATEAF
>12|TRBV10-3|TRBJ2-1
AISGGDRGNEQF
>15|TRBV7-8|TRBJ1-2
ASSLGWPETELYGYT
>12|TRBV2|TRBJ1-2
ASSGEGSHYGYT
>12|TRBV11-2|TRBJ2-2
ASSLIDARWELF
>10|TRBV12-3/TRBV12-4|TRBJ2-1
ASSLGDTEQF
>16|TRBV27|TRBJ1-5
ASSPSDSLSPSNQPQH
>12|TRBV6-5|TRBJ2-7
ASSYAKKGWEQY
>13|TRBV4-1|TRBJ2-1
ASSLEGTVFDEQF
>12|TRBV12-3/TRBV12-4|TRBJ1-6
ASSFSGFDSPLH
>15|TRBV10-3|TRBJ2-5
AISPDPSGRFQETQY
>12|TRBV28|TRBJ2-1
ASSRDSSYNEQF
>11|TRBV7-9|TRBJ1-1
ASSPPLSTEAF
>14|TRBV6-1|TRBJ1-2
ASSEFRTGDFYGYT
>15|TRBV6-1|TRBJ2-1
ASSEPRGGLGYNEQF
>14|TRBV7-9|TRBJ2-3
ASRPIGTDFTDTQY
>15|TRBV27|TRBJ2-3
ASSPLTGNGKSDTQY
>15|TRBV6-1|TRBJ1-1
ASSELARTTRDTEAF
>13|TRBV7-9|TRBJ1-4
ASSQAGTGNEKLF
>12|TRBV12-3/TRBV12-4|TRBJ1-1
ASSTTGRNTEAF
>10|TRBV29-1|TRBJ1-2
SFRSGGYGYT
>10|TRBV10-2|TRBJ2-7
ASAQGGDEQY
>15|TRBV6-5|TRBJ1-1
ASSYSTTYMRNTEAF
>13|TRBV12-3/TRBV12-4|TRBJ2-7
ASSLGYRGKDEQY
>11|TRBV19|TRBJ2-1
ASSPDGGSEQF
>12|TRBV25-1|TRBJ1-5
ASSDLWDIEPQH
>12|TRBV14|TRBJ2-5
ASSQRGGRETQY
>14|TRBV7-8|TRBJ2-5
ASSLTGPMGQETQY
>14|TRBV7-9|TRBJ2-1
ASSPRVRGQNNEQF
>12|TRBV6-6|TRBJ2-7
ASSYSIQGREQY